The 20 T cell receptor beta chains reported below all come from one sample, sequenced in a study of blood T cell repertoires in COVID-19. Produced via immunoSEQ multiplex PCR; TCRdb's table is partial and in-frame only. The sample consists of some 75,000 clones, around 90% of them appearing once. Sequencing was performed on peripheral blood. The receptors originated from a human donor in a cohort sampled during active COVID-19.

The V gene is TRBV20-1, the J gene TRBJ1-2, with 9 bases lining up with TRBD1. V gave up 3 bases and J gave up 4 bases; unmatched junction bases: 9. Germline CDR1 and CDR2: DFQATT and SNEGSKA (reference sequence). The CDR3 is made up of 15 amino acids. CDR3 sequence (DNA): TGCAGTGCTAGTCCGGGACAGGGTTCGGCCTATGGCTACACCTTC. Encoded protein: CSASPGQGSAYGYTF.

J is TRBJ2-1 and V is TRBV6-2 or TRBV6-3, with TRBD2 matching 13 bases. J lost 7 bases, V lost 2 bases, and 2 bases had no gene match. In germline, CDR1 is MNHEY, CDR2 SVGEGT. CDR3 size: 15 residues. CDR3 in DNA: TGTGCCAGCAGTTACGGGACTAGCGGGATAAATGAGCAGTTCTTC. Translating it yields CASSYGTSGINEQFF.

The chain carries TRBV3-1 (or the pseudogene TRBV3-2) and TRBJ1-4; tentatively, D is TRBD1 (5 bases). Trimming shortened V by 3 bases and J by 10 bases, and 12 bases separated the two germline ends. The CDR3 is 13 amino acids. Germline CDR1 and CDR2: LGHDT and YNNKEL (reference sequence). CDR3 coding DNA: TGTGCCAGCAGCCAGGGCCAGGGCGGAAAACTGTTTTTT. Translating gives CASSQGQGGKLFF.

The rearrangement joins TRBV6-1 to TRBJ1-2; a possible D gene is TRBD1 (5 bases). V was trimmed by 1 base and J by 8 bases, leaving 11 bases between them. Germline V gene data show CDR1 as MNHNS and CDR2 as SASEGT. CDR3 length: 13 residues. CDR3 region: CASSEDGQGGYTF. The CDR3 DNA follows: TGTGCCAGCAGTGAAGACGGGCAGGGCGGCTACACCTTC.

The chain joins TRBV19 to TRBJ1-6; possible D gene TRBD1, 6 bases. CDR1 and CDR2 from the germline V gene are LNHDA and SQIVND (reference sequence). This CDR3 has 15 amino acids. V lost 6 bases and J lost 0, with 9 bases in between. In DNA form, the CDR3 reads TGTGCCAGTAGGGGGGCCGTCTCCTATAATTCACCCCTCCACTTT. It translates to CASRGAVSYNSPLHF.

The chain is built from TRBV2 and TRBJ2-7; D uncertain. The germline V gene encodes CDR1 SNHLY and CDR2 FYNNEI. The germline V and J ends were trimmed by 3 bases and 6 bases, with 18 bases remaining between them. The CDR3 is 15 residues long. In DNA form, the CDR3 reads TGTGCCAGCAGTGAGCAAGTATCTTTGCCGCGCGAGCAGTACTTC. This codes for CASSEQVSLPREQYF.

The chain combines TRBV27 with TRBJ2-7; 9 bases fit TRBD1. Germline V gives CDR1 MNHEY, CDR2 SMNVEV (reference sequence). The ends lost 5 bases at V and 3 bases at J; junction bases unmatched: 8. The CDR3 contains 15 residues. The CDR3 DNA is TGTGCCAGCAGTATTTCAGGGACAGGGTACTACGAGCAGTACTTC. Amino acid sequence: CASSISGTGYYEQYF.

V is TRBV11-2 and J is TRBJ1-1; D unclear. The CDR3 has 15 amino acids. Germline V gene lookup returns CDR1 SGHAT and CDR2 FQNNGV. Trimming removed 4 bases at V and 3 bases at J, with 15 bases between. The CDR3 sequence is CASSSPIVADTEAFF. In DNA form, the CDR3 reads TGTGCCAGCAGCTCCCCCATTGTAGCGGACACTGAAGCTTTCTTT.

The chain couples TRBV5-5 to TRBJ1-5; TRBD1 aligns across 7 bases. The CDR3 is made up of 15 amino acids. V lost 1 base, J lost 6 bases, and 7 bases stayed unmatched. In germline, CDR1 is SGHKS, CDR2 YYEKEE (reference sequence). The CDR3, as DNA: TGTGCCAGCAGCTTGTCAACAGGGGCGGGTCAGCCCCAGCATTTT. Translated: CASSLSTGAGQPQHF. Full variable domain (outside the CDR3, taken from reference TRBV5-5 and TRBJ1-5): DAGVTQSPTHLIKTRGQQVTLRCSPISGHKSVSWYQQVLGQGPQFIFQYYEKEERGRGNFPDRFSARQFPNYSSELNVNALLLGDSALYLCASSLSTGAGQPQHFGDGTRLSIL.

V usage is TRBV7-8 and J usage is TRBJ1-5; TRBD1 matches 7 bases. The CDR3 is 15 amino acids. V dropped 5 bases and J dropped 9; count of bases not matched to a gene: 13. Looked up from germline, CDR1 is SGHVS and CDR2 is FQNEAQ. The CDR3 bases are TGTGCCAGCAGCAGAGGACAGGACCCCAGGGTGCCCCAGCATTTT. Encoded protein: CASSRGQDPRVPQHF.

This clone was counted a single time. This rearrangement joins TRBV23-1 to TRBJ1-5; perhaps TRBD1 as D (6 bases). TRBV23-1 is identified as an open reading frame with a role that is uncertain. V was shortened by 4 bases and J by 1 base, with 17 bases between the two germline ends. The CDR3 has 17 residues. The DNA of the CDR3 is TGCGCCAGCAGTCTGGGAACAGGGCGCCGGAGCAATCAGCCCCAGCATTTT. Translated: CASSLGTGRRSNQPQHF.

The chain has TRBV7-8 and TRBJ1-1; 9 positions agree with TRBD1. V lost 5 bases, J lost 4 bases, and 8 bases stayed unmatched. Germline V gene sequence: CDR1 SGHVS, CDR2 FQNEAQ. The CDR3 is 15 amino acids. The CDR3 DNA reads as TGTGCCAGCAGCCAGGACAGGGGATTCGGCACTGAAGCTTTCTTT. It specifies CASSQDRGFGTEAFF.

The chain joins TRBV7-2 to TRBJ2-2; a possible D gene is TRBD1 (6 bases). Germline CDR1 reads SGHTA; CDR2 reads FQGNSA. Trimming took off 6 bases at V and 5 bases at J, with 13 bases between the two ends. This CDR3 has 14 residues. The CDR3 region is CASREGGNTGELFF. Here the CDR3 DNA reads TGTGCCAGCAGGGAAGGGGGTAATACCGGGGAGCTGTTTTTT. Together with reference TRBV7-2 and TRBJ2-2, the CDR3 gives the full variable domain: GAGVSQSPSNKVTEKGKDVELRCDPISGHTALYWYRQSLGQGLEFLIYFQGNSAPDKSGLPSDRFSAERTGGSVSTLTIQRTQQEDSAVYLCASREGGNTGELFFGEGSRLTVL.

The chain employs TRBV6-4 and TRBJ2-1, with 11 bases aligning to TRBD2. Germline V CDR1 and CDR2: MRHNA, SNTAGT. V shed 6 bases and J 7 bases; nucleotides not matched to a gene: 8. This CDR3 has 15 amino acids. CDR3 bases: TGTGCCAGCAGAAATTTAGCGGGGGGGCCGAATGAGCAGTTCTTC. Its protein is CASRNLAGGPNEQFF.

The CDR3 loop reads CAISEPRVPRDRPQHF. CDR3 nucleotides: TGTGCCATCAGTGAGCCGAGGGTCCCTCGTGATCGGCCCCAGCATTTT. The chain combines TRBV10-3 with TRBJ1-5; D remains ambiguous. Trimming left V 2 bases short and J 9 bases short, with 20 bases between. The CDR3 is made up of 16 amino acids. Germline loops: CDR1 ENHRY, CDR2 SYGVKD.

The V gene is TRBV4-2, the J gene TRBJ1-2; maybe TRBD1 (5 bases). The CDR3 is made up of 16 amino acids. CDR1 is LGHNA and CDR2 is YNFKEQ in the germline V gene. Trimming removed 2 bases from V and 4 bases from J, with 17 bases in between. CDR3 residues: CASSQPSTGYLYGYTF. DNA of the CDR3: TGTGCCAGCAGCCAACCCTCCACAGGTTACCTCTATGGCTACACCTTC.

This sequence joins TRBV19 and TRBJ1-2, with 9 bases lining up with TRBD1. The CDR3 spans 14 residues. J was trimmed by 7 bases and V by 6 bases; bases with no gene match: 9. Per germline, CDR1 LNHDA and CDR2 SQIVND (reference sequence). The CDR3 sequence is CASSYRDRDGGYTF. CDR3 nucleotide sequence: TGTGCCAGTAGCTACCGGGACAGGGATGGTGGCTACACCTTC.

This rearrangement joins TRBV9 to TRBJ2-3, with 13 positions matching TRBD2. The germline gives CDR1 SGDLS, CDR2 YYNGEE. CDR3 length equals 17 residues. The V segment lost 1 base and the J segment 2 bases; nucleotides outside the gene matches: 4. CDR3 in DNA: TGTGCCAGCAGCGTATGGACTAGCGGGGGAGTCACAGATACGCAGTATTTT. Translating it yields CASSVWTSGGVTDTQYF.

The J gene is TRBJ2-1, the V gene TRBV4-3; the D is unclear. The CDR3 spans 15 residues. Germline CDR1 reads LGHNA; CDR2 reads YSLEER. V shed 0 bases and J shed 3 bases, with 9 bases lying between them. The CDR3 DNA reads TGCGCCAGCAGCCAAGAGAGGATGGGCTACAATGAGCAGTTCTTC. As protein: CASSQERMGYNEQFF.

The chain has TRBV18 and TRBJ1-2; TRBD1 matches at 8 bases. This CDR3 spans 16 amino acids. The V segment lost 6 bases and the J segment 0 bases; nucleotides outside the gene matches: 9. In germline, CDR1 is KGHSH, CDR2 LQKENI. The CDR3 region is CASSPGTGRANYGYTF. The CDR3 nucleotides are TGTGCCAGCTCCCCCGGGACAGGACGAGCTAACTATGGCTACACCTTC.